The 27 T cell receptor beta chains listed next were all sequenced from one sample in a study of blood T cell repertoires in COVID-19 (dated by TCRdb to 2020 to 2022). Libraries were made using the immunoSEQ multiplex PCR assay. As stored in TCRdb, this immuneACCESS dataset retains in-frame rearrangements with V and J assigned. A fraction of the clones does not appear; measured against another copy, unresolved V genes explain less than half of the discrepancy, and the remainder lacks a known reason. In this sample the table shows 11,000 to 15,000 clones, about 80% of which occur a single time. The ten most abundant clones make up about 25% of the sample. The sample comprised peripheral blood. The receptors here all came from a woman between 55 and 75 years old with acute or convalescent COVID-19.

This chain's CDR3 is CASSSRGRYGYTF. The CDR3 DNA reads as TGTGCCAGCAGCTCCCGCGGGAGGTATGGCTACACCTTC. The chain combines TRBV11-2 with TRBJ1-2, with D unresolved. CDR3 length: 13 amino acids. V gave up 4 bases and J gave up 5 bases, with 11 bases separating them. The germline CDR1 and CDR2 sequences are SGHAT and FQNNGV.

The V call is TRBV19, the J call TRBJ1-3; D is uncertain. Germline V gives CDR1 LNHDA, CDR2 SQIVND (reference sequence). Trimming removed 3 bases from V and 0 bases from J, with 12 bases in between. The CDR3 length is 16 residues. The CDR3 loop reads CASSMSNPSSGNTIYF. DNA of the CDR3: TGTGCCAGTAGTATGTCCAACCCCAGCTCTGGAAACACCATATATTTT.

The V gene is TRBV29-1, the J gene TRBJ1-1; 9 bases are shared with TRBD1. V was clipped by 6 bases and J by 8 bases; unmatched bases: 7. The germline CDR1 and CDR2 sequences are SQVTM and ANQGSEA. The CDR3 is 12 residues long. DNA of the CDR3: TGCAGCGTCACGGGACAGGGAGCCGAAGCTTTCTTT. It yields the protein CSVTGQGAEAFF.

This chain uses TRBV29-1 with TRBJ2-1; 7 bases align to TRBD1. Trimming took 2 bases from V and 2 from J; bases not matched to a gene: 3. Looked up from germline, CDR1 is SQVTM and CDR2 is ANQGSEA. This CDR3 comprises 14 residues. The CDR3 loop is CSVERQGAYNEQFF. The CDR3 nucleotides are TGCAGCGTTGAACGGCAGGGGGCCTACAATGAGCAGTTCTTC.

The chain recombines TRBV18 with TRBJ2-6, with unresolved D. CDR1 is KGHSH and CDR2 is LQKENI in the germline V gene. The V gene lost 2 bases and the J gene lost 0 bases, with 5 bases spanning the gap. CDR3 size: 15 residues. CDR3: CASSPATSGANVLTF. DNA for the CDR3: TGTGCCAGCTCACCAGCTACCTCTGGGGCCAACGTCCTGACTTTC.

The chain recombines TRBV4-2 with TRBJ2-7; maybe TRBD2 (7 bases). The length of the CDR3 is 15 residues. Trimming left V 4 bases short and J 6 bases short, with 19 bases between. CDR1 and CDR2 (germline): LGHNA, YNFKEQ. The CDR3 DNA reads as TGTGCCAGCAGCCCGGGGGGCCAGGGGATCTCCGAGCAGTACTTC. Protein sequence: CASSPGGQGISEQYF.

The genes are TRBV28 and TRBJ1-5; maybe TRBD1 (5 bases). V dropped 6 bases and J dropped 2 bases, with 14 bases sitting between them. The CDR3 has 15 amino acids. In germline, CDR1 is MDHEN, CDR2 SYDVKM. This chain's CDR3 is CASSQEGWGNQPQHF. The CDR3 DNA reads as TGTGCCAGCAGCCAGGAGGGGTGGGGCAATCAGCCCCAGCATTTT.

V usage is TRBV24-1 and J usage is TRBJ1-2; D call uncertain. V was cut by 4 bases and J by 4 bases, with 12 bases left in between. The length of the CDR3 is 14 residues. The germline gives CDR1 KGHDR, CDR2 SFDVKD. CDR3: CATSDGNIPYGYTF. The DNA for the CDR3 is TGTGCCACCAGTGACGGGAATATCCCCTATGGCTACACCTTC.

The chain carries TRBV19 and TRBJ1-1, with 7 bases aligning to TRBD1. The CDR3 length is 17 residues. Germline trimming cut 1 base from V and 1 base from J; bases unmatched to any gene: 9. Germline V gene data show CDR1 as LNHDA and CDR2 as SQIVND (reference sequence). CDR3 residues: CASSIAVGRGTNTEAFF. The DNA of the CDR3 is TGTGCCAGTAGTATAGCGGTGGGCAGGGGGACGAACACTGAAGCTTTCTTT.

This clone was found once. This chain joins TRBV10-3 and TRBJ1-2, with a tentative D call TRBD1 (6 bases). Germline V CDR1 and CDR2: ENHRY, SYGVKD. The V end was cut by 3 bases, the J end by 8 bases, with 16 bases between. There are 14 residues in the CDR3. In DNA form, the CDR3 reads TGTGCCATCAGTGACCAGGCGGGGGGCACGGGCTACACCTTC. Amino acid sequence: CAISDQAGGTGYTF.

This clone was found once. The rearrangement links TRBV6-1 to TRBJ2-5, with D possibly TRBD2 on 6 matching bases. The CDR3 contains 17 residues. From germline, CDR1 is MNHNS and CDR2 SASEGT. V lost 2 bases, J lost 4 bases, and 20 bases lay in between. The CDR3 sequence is CASSEPNKRAWGETQYF. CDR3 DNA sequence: TGTGCCAGCAGTGAACCTAACAAGCGGGCCTGGGGAGAGACCCAGTACTTC.

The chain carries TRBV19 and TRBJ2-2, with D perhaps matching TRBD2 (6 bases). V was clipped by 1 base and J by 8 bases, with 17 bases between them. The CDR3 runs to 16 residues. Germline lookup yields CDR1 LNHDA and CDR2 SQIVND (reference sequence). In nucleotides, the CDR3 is TGTGCCAGTAGTATAGGTGCCGGGAGAGGAGGTGGGGAGCTGTTTTTT. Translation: CASSIGAGRGGGELFF.

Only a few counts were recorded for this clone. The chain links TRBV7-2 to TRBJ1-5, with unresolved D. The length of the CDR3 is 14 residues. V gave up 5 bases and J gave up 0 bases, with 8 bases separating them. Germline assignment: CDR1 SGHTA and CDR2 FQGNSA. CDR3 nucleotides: TGTGCCAGCAGCCTAGAGCGTAGCAATCAGCCCCAGCATTTT. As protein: CASSLERSNQPQHF. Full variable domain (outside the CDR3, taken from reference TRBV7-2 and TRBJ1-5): GAGVSQSPSNKVTEKGKDVELRCDPISGHTALYWYRQSLGQGLEFLIYFQGNSAPDKSGLPSDRFSAERTGGSVSTLTIQRTQQEDSAVYLCASSLERSNQPQHFGDGTRLSIL.

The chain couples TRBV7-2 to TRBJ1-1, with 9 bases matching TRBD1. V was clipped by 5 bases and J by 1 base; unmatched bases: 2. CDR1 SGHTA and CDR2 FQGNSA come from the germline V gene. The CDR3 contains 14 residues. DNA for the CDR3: TGTGCCAGCAGCCGGACAGGGGAGAACACTGAAGCTTTCTTT. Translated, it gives CASSRTGENTEAFF.

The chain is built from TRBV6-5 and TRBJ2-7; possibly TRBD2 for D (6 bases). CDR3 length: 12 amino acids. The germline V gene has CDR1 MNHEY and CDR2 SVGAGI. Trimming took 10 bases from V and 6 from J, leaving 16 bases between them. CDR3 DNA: TGTGCCACCGCGGGGTCCCCGCGCGAGCAGTACTTC. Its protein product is CATAGSPREQYF.

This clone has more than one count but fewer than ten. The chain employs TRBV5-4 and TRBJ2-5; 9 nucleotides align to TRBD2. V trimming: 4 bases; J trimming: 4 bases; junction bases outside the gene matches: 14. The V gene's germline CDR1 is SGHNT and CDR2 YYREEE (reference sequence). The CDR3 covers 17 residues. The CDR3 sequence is CASSRPLSGLARETQYF. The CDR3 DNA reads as TGTGCCAGCAGCCGACCTCTTTCGGGACTAGCCCGAGAGACCCAGTACTTC. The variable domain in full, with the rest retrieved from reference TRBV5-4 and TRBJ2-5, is ETGVTQSPTHLIKTRGQQVTLRCSSQSGHNTVSWYQQALGQGPQFIFQYYREEENGRGNFPPRFSGLQFPNYSSELNVNALELDDSALYLCASSRPLSGLARETQYFGPGTRLLVL.

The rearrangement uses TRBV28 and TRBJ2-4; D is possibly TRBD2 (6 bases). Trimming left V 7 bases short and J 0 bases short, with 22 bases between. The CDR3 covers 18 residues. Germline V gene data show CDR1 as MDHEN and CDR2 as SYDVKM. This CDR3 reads CASKGGSITGSAKNIQYF. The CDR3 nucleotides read TGTGCCAGCAAAGGAGGGTCCATCACGGGCTCAGCCAAAAACATTCAGTACTTC.

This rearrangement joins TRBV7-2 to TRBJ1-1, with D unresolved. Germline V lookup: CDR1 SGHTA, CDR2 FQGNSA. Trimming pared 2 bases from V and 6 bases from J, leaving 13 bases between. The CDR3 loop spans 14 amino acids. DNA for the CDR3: TGTGCCAGCAGCTTACAGGTGTCAGTGGCTGAAGCTTTCTTT. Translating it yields CASSLQVSVAEAFF.

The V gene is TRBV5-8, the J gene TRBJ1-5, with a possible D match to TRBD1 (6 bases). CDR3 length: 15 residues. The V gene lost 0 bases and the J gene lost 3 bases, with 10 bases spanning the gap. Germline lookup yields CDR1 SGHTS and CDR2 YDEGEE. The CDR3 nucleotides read TGTGCCAGCAGCTTGGGCAGGGGTAACAATCAGCCCCAGCATTTT. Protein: CASSLGRGNNQPQHF. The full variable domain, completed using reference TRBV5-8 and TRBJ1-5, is EAGVTQSPTHLIKTRGQQATLRCSPISGHTSVYWYQQALGLGLQFLLWYDEGEERNRGNFPPRFSGRQFPNYSSELNVNALELEDSALYLCASSLGRGNNQPQHFGDGTRLSIL.

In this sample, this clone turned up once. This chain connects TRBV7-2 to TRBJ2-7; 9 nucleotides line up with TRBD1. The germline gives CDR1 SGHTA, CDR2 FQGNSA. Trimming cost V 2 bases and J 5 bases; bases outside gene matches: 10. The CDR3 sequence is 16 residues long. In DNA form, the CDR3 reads TGTGCCAGCAGCTTACTCCTCACAGGGGGCTCGGACGAGCAGTACTTC. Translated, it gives CASSLLLTGGSDEQYF.

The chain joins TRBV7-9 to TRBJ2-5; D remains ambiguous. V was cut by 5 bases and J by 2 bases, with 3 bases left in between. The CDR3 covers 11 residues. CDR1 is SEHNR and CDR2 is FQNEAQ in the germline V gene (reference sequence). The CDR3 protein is CASSQQETQYF. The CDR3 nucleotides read TGTGCCAGCAGCCAGCAAGAGACCCAGTACTTC. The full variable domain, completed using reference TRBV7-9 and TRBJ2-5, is DTGVSQNPRHKITKRGQNVTFRCDPISEHNRLYWYRQTLGQGPEFLTYFQNEAQLEKSRLLSDRFSAERPKGSFSTLEIQRTEQGDSAMYLCASSQQETQYFGPGTRLLVL.

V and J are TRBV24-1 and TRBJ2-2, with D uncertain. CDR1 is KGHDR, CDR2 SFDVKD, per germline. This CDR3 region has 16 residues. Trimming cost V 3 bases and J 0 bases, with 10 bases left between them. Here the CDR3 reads CATSDRRASNTGELFF. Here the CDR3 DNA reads TGTGCCACCAGTGATCGGAGAGCGTCGAACACCGGGGAGCTGTTTTTT.

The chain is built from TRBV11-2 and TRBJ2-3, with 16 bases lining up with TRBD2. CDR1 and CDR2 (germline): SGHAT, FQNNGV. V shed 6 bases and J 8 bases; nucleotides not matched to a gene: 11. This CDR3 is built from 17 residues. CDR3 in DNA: TGTGCCAGCAGACCCGGGACTAGCGGGGGGGGACGGGGTACGCAGTATTTT. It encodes CASRPGTSGGGRGTQYF.

CDR3 in amino acids: CASSYRFTAGAFF. For the CDR3, the DNA is TGTGCCAGCAGTTACCGGTTTACAGCTGGAGCTTTCTTT. The chain uses TRBV6-5 and TRBJ1-1; unclear D gene. Deletions cut 2 bases from V and 10 bases from J, with 14 bases between. Per the germline V gene, CDR1 is MNHEY and CDR2 is SVGAGI. The CDR3 contains 13 residues.

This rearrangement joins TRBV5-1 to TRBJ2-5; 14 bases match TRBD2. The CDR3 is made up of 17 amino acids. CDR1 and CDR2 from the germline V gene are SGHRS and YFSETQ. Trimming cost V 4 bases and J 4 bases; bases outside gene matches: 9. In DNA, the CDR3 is TGCGCCAGCAGCCCTGGGACTAGCGGGAGCTGGGGAGAGACCCAGTACTTC. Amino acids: CASSPGTSGSWGETQYF.

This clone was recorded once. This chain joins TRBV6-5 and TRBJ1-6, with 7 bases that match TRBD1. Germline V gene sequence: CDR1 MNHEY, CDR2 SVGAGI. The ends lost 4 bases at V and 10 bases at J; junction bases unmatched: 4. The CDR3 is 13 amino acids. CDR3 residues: CASSFNRGSPLHF. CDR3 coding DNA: TGTGCCAGCAGTTTCAACAGGGGCTCACCCCTCCACTTT.

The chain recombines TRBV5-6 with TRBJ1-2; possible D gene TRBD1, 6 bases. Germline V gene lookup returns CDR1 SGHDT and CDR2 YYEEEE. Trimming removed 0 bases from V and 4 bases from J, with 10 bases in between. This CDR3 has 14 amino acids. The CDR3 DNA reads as TGTGCCAGCAGCTTGGAAGGCAGGGGCTATGGCTACACCTTC. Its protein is CASSLEGRGYGYTF. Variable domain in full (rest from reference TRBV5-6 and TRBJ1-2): DAGVTQSPTHLIKTRGQQVTLRCSPKSGHDTVSWYQQALGQGPQFIFQYYEEEERQRGNFPDRFSGHQFPNYSSELNVNALLLGDSALYLCASSLEGRGYGYTFGSGTRLTVV.